This T cell receptor beta chain was captured in a study of cytomegalovirus exposure and HLA in healthy donors. The germline gives CDR1 SEHNR, CDR2 FQNEAQ (reference sequence). The CDR3 runs 15 residues. Researchers ran the PCR with 60 Vbeta and 13 Jbeta primers. The table came from immunoSEQ multiplex PCR; TCRdb's copy has only in-frame clones and leaves some out. The repertoire has about 170,000 clones, roughly 72% of them found once; the top ten carry around 6.8%. As for this clone: Germline is not matched at one junction end, which may reflect a read error.

The specimen sequenced was PBMCs. The V and J genes are TRBV7-9 and TRBJ1-1; tentative D call: TRBD1 (6 bases). The TCR originated in a man in his forties in good health and CMV-seropositive. CDR3 nucleotides: TGTTCCAGCAGCCTTGGGACAAGGGGGAACACTGAAGCTTTCTTT. This codes for CSSSLGTRGNTEAFF.